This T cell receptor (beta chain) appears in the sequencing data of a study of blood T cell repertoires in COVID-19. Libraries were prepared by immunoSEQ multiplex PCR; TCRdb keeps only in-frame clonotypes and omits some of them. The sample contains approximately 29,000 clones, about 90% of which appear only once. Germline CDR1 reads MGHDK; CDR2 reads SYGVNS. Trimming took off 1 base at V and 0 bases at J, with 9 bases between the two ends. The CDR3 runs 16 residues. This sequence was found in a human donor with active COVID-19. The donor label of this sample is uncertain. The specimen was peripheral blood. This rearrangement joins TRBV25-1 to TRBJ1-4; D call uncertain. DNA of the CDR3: TGTGCCAGCAGTGAATCTCTTCGTGCAACTAATGAAAAACTGTTTTTT. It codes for CASSESLRATNEKLFF.